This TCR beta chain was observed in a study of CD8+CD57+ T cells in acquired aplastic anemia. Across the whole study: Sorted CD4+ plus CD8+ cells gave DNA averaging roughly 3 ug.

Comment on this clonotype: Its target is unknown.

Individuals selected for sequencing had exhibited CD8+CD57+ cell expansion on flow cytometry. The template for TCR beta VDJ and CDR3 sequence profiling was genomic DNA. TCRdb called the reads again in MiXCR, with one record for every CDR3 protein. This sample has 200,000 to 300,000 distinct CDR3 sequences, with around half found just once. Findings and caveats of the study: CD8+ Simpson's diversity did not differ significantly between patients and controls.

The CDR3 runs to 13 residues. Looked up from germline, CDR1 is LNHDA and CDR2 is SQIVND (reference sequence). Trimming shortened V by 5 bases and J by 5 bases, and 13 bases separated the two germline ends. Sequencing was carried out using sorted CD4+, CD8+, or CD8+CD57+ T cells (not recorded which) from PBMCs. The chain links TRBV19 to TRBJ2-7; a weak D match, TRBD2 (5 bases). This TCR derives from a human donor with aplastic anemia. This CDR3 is CASSVRGFDEQYF. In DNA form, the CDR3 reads TGTGCCAGTAGTGTTCGGGGATTTGACGAGCAGTACTTC.